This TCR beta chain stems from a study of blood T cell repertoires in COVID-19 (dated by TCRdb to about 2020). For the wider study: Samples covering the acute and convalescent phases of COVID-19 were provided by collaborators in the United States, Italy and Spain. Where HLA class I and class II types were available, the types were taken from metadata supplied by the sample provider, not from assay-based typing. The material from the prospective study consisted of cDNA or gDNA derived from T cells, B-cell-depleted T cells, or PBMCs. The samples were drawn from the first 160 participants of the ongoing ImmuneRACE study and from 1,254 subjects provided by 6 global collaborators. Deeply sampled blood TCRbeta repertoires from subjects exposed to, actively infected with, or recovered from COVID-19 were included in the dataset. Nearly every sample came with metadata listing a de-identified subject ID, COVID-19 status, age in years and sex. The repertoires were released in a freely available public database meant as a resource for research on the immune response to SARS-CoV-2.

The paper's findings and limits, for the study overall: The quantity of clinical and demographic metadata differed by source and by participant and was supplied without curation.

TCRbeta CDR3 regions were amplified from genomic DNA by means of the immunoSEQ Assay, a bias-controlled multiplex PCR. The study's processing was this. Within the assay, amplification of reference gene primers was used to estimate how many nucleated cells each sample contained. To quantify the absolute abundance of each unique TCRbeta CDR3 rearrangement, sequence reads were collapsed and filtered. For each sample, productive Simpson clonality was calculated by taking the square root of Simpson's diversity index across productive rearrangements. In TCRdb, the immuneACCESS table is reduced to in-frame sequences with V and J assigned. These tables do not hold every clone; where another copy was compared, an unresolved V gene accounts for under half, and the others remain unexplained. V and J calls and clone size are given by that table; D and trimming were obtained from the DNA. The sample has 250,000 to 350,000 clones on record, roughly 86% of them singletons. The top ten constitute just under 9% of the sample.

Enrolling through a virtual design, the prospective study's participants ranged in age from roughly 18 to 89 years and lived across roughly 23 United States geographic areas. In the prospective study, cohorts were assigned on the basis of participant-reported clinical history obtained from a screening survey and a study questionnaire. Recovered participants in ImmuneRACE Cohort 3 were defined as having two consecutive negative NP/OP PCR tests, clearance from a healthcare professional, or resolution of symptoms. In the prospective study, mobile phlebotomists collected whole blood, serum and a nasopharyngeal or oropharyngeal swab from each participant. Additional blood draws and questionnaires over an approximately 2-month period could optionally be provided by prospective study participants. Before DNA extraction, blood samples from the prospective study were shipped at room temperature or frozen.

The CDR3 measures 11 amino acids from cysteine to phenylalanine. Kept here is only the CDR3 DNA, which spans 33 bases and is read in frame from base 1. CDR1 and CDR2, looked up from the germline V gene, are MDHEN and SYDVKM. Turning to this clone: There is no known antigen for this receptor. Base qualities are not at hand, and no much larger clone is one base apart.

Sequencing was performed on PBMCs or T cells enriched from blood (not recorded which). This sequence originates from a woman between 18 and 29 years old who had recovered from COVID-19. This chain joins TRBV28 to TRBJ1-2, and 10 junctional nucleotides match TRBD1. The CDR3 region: CVTGTGVGYTF. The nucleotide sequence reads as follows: TGTGTAACCGGGACAGGGGTTGGCTACACCTTC.